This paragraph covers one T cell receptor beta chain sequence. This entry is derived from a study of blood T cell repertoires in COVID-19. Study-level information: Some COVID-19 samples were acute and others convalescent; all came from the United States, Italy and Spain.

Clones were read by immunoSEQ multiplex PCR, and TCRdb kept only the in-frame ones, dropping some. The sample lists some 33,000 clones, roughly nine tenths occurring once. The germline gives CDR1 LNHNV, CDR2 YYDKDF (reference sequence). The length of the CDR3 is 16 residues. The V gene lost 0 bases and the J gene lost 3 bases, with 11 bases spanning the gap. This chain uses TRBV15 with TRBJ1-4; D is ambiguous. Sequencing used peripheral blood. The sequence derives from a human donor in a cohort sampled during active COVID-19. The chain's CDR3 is CATSRDLAGSNEKLFF. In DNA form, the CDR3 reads TGTGCCACCAGCAGAGACTTGGCCGGGTCTAATGAAAAACTGTTTTTT.